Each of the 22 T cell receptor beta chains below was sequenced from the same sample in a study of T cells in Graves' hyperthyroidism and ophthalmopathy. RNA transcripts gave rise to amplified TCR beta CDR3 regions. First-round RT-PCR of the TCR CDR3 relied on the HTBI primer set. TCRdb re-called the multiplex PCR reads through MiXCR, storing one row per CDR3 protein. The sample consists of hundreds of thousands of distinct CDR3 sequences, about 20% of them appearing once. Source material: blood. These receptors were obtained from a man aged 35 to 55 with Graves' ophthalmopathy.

The CDR3 loop is CAISEPGQVLGEAFF. The CDR3 DNA reads as TGTGCCATCAGTGAGCCCGGACAGGTTTTGGGTGAAGCTTTCTTT. The chain links TRBV10-3 to TRBJ1-1; TRBD1 agrees at 7 bases. In germline, CDR1 is ENHRY, CDR2 SYGVKD. Losses at the gene ends were 2 bases for V and 7 bases for J; bases not matched to a gene: 10. CDR3 length: 15 residues.

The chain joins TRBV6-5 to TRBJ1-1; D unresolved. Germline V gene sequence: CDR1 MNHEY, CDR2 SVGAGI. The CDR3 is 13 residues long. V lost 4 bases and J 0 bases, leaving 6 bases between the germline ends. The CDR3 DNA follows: TGTGCCAGCAGTTCGGTATTGAACACTGAAGCTTTCTTT. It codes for CASSSVLNTEAFF.

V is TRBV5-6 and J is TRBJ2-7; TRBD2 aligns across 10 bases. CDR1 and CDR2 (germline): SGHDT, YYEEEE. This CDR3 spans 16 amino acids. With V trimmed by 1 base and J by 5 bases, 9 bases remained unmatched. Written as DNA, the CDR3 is TGTGCCAGCAGCTTGAGTCTAGCGGGAGTAAAGAACGAGCAGTACTTC. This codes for CASSLSLAGVKNEQYF.

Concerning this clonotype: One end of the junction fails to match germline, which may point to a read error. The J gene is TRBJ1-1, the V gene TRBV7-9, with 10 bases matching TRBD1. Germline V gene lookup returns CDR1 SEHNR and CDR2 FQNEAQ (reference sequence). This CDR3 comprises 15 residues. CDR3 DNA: TGTGCCAGCAGCTTGTCGGGACAGGGGAACACTGAAGCTTCCTTT. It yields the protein CASSLSGQGNTEASF.

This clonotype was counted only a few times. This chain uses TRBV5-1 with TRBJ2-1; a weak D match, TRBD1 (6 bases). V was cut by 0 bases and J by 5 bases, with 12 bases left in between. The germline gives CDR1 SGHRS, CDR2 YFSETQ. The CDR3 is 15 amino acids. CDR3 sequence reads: CASSLARDTNNEQFF. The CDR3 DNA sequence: TGCGCCAGCAGCTTGGCCCGGGACACTAACAATGAGCAGTTCTTC.

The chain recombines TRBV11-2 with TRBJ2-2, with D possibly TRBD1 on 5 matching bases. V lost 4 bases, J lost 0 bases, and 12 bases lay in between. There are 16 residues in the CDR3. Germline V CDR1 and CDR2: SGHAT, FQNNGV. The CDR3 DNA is TGTGCCAGCAGCTACATCGGACACACGAACACCGGGGAGCTGTTTTTT. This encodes CASSYIGHTNTGELFF.

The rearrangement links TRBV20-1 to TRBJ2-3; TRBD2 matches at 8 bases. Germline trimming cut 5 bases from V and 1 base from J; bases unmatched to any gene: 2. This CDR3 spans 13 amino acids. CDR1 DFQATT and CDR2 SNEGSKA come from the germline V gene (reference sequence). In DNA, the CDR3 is TGCAGTGCTTCACTAGCGGGCACAGATACGCAGTATTTT. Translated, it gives CSASLAGTDTQYF.

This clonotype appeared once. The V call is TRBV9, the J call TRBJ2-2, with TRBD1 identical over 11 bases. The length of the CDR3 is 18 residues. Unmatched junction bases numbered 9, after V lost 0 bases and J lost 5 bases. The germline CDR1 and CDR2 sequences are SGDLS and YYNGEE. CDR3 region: CASSVALRDRGSTGELFF. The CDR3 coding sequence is TGTGCCAGCAGCGTAGCCCTCCGGGACAGGGGGTCAACCGGGGAGCTGTTTTTT.

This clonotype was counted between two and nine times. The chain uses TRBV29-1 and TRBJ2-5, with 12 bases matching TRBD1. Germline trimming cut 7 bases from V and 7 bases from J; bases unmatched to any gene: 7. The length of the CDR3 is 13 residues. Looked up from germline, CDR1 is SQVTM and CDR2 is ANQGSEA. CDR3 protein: CSGGTGGGVTQYF. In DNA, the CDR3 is TGCAGCGGGGGGACAGGGGGCGGAGTGACCCAGTACTTC.

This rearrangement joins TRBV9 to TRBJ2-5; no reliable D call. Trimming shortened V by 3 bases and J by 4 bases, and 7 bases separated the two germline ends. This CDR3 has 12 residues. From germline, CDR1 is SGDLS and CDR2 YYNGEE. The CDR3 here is CASSGAVETQYF. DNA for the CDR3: TGTGCCAGCAGCGGGGCGGTAGAGACCCAGTACTTC.

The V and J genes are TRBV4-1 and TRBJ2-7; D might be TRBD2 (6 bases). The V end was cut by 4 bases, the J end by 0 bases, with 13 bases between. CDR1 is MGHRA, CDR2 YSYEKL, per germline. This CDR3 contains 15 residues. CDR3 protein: CASSLRRGSSYEQYF. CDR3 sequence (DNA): TGCGCCAGCAGCCTTCGACGGGGGAGCTCCTACGAGCAGTACTTC.

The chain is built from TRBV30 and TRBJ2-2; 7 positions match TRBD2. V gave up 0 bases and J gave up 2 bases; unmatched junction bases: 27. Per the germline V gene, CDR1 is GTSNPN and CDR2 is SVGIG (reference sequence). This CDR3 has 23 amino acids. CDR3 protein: CAWSVPRLAGLRGLLNNTGELFF. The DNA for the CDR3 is TGTGCCTGGAGTGTCCCCCGACTAGCCGGACTTAGGGGACTGCTTAATAACACCGGGGAGCTGTTTTTT.

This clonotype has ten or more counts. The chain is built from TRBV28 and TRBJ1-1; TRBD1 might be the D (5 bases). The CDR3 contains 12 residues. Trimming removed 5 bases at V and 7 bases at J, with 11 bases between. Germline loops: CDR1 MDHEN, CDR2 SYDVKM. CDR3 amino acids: CASSVGQLEAFF. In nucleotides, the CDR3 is TGTGCCAGCAGTGTTGGACAACTTGAAGCTTTCTTT. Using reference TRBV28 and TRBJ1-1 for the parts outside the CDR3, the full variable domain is DVKVTQSSRYLVKRTGEKVFLECVQDMDHENMFWYRQDPGLGLRLIYFSYDVKMKEKGDIPEGYSVSREKKERFSLILESASTNQTSMYLCASSVGQLEAFFGQGTRLTVV.

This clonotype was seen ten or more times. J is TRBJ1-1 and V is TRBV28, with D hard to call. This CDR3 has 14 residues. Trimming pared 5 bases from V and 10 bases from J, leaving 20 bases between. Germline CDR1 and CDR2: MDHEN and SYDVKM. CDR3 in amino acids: CASSPGTGRRAAFF. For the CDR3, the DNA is TGTGCCAGCAGTCCGGGAACGGGGAGACGGGCAGCTTTCTTT.

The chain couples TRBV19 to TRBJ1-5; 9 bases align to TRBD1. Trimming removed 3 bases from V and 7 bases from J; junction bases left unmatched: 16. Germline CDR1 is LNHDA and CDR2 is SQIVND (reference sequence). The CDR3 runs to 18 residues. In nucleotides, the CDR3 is TGTGCCAGTAGTATGAGGGGACAGGGAGGGAGTAGTGGACAGCCCCAGCATTTT. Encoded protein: CASSMRGQGGSSGQPQHF. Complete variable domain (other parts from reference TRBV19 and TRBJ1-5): DGGITQSPKYLFRKEGQNVTLSCEQNLNHDAMYWYRQDPGQGLRLIYYSQIVNDFQKGDIAEGYSVSREKKESFPLTVTSAQKNPTAFYLCASSMRGQGGSSGQPQHFGDGTRLSIL.

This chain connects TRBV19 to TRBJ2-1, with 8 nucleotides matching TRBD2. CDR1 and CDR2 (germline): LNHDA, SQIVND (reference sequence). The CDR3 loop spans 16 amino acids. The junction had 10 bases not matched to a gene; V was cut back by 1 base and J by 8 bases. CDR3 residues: CASSIVTGGPRHEQFF. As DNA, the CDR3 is TGTGCCAGTAGTATAGTGACGGGGGGGCCTAGGCATGAGCAGTTCTTC.

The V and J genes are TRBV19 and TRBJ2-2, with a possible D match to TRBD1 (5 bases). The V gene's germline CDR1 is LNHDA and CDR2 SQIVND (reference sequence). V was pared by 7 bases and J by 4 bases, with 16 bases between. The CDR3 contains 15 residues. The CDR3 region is CASNQKTGPTGELFF. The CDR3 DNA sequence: TGTGCCAGTAATCAGAAAACAGGTCCCACCGGGGAGCTGTTTTTT.

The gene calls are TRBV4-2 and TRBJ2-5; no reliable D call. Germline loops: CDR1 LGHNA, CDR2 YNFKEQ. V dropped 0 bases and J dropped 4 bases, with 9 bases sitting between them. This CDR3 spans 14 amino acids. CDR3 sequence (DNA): TGTGCCAGCAGCCAAGAGTGGGGTTCAGAGACCCAGTACTTC. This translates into CASSQEWGSETQYF.

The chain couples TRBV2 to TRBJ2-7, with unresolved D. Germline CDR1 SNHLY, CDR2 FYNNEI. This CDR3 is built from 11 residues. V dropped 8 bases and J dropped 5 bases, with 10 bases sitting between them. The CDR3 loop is CASGSDHEQYF. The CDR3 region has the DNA TGTGCCAGCGGGTCAGACCACGAGCAGTACTTC.

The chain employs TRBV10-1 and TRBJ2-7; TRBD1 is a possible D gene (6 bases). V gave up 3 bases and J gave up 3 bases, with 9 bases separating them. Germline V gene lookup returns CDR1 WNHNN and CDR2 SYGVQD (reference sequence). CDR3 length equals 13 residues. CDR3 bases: TGCGCCAGCAGTGATGACAGGAGCTACGAGCAGTACTTC. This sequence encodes CASSDDRSYEQYF.

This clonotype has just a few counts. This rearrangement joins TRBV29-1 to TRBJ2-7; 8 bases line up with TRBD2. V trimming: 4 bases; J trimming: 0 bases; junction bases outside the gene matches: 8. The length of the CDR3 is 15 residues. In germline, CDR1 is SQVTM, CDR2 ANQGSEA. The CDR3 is CSVGPGGGHSYEQYF. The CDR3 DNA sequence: TGCAGCGTTGGCCCCGGGGGGGGTCACTCCTACGAGCAGTACTTC.

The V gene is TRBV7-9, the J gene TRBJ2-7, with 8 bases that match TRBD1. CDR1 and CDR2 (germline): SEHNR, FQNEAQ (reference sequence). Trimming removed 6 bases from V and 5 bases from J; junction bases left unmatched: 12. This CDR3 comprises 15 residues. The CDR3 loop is CASSLMAGGFNEQYF. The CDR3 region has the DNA TGTGCCAGCAGTTTAATGGCAGGGGGCTTCAACGAGCAGTACTTC. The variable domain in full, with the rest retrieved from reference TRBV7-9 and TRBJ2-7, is DTGVSQNPRHKITKRGQNVTFRCDPISEHNRLYWYRQTLGQGPEFLTYFQNEAQLEKSRLLSDRFSAERPKGSFSTLEIQRTEQGDSAMYLCASSLMAGGFNEQYFGPGTRLTVT.